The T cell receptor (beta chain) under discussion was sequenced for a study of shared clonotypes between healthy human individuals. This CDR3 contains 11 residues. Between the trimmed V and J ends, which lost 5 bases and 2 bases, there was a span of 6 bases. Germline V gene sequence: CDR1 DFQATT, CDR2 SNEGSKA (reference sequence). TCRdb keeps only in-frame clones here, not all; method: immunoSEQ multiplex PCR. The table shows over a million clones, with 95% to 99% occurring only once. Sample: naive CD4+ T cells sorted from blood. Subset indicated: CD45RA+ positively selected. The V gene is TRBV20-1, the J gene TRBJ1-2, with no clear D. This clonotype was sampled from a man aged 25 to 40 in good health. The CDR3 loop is CSAGINYGYTF. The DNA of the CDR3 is TGCAGTGCTGGAATAAACTATGGCTACACCTTC.